A single sample gave rise to the 23 T cell receptor beta chains below, sequenced in a study of CD8+CD57+ T cells in acquired aplastic anemia. Flow cytometry had shown expanded CD8+CD57+ cells in the patients chosen for sequencing. Profiling that covered TCR beta VDJ and CDR3 relied on genomic DNA as its template. TCRdb ran MiXCR on the reads and lists one entry per CDR3 protein. Of approximately 470,000 distinct CDR3 sequences listed, roughly a third were seen once; the top ten hold about 0.8%. Sequencing was carried out using sorted CD4+, CD8+, or CD8+CD57+ T cells (not recorded which) from PBMCs. Receptor source: a human donor with aplastic anemia.

This clonotype was counted between two and nine times. V is TRBV14 and J is TRBJ2-1; D remains unclear. Germline CDR1 reads SGHDN; CDR2 reads FVKESK. V lost 2 bases and J 3 bases, leaving 8 bases between the germline ends. The CDR3 contains 14 residues. In DNA, the CDR3 is TGTGCCAGCAGCCAACTGACGGTCTACAATGAGCAGTTCTTC. Amino acids: CASSQLTVYNEQFF.

The chain combines TRBV19 with TRBJ1-3, with no clear D. CDR1 is LNHDA and CDR2 is SQIVND in the germline V gene (reference sequence). V was cut by 6 bases and J by 3 bases, with 12 bases left in between. The CDR3 runs 14 residues. In nucleotides, the CDR3 is TGTGCCAGTAGCTCCGGCATAAGTGGAAACACCATATATTTT. As protein: CASSSGISGNTIYF. The full variable domain, completed using reference TRBV19 and TRBJ1-3, is DGGITQSPKYLFRKEGQNVTLSCEQNLNHDAMYWYRQDPGQGLRLIYYSQIVNDFQKGDIAEGYSVSREKKESFPLTVTSAQKNPTAFYLCASSSGISGNTIYFGEGSWLTVV.

This clonotype came up many times. The chain combines TRBV20-1 with TRBJ1-6; 8 nucleotides match TRBD1. Trimming cost V 0 bases and J 6 bases; bases outside gene matches: 10. Germline V lookup: CDR1 DFQATT, CDR2 SNEGSKA (reference sequence). The CDR3 consists of 17 residues. CDR3 residues: CSARDPLRQGSNSPLHF. CDR3 nucleotide sequence: TGCAGTGCTAGAGATCCGTTGAGACAGGGGAGTAATTCACCCCTCCACTTT.

This clonotype came up a few times. The chain couples TRBV3-1 to TRBJ1-1; D is undetermined. The CDR3 extends over 13 amino acids. The V and J ends lost 0 bases and 5 bases respectively, with 7 bases between them. Germline assignment: CDR1 LGHDT and CDR2 YNNKEL (reference sequence). CDR3 DNA: TGTGCCAGCAGCCAAGATTACGGGACTGAAGCTTTCTTT. Encoded protein: CASSQDYGTEAFF.

This clonotype was counted ten times or more. CDR3 DNA sequence: TGTGCCACCTCCCACGGCCTTCGAAATTCACCCCTCCACTTT. This translates into CATSHGLRNSPLHF. The gene calls are TRBV25-1 and TRBJ1-6; D is undetermined. Trimming cost V 10 bases and J 7 bases, with 17 bases left between them. There are 14 residues in the CDR3. Germline-derived CDR1 and CDR2 are MGHDK and SYGVNS.

This clonotype was observed at least ten times. The chain recombines TRBV10-3 with TRBJ2-3, with 10 bases lining up with TRBD2. Germline-derived CDR1 and CDR2 are ENHRY and SYGVKD. This CDR3 is 15 amino acids long. Trimming took 2 bases from V and 8 from J; bases not matched to a gene: 7. This chain's CDR3 is CAISEPSGSGGTQYF. The CDR3, as DNA: TGTGCCATCAGTGAGCCTAGCGGGAGTGGAGGTACGCAGTATTTT.

There are a few counts of this clonotype. V is TRBV10-3 and J is TRBJ2-7, with 9 bases lining up with TRBD2. The V gene's germline CDR1 is ENHRY and CDR2 SYGVKD. The ends lost 10 bases at V and 5 bases at J; junction bases unmatched: 9. This CDR3 has 13 residues. CDR3 residues: CASSPRGGDEQYF. The CDR3 nucleotides read TGTGCCAGCTCACCCCGCGGGGGGGACGAGCAGTACTTC.

This clonotype turned up a few times. The chain links TRBV5-1 to TRBJ2-1; D possibly corresponds to TRBD2 (5 bases). Trimming left V 3 bases short and J 7 bases short, with 11 bases between. Germline CDR1 is SGHRS and CDR2 is YFSETQ. This CDR3 is 13 amino acids long. The CDR3 reads CASSYTRSNEQFF. The CDR3 nucleotides are TGCGCCAGCAGCTACACTAGGTCAAATGAGCAGTTCTTC.

This clonotype was counted at least ten times. The genes are TRBV2 and TRBJ1-5; D remains ambiguous. This CDR3 is built from 14 residues. The germline CDR1 and CDR2 sequences are SNHLY and FYNNEI. Trimming took 8 bases from V and 1 from J, leaving 12 bases between them. The CDR3 nucleotides read TGTGCCAGCTCCTATCGGGTAAGCAATCAGCCCCAGCATTTT. It translates to CASSYRVSNQPQHF.

This clonotype was counted between two and nine times. For the CDR3, the DNA is TGTGCCACCTTAACGACCCGGAGACAGGGGGAAGGCGTGAACACTGAAGCTTTCTTT. It codes for CATLTTRRQGEGVNTEAFF. The rearrangement joins TRBV10-3 to TRBJ1-1; 9 bases are a match to TRBD1. This CDR3 has 19 residues. Germline V gene sequence: CDR1 ENHRY, CDR2 SYGVKD. Trimming removed 10 bases from V and 0 bases from J; junction bases left unmatched: 21.

There are a few counts of this clonotype. This chain connects TRBV5-6 to TRBJ2-7; 7 nucleotides line up with TRBD1. The germline gives CDR1 SGHDT, CDR2 YYEEEE. The CDR3 is made up of 15 amino acids. J lost 2 bases, V lost 1 base, and 6 bases had no gene match. CDR3: CASSLFQTGPYEQYF. The DNA of the CDR3 is TGTGCCAGCAGCTTGTTTCAGACAGGGCCCTACGAGCAGTACTTC. Complete variable domain (other parts from reference TRBV5-6 and TRBJ2-7): DAGVTQSPTHLIKTRGQQVTLRCSPKSGHDTVSWYQQALGQGPQFIFQYYEEEERQRGNFPDRFSGHQFPNYSSELNVNALLLGDSALYLCASSLFQTGPYEQYFGPGTRLTVT.

The rearrangement joins TRBV6-1 to TRBJ1-2, with D unclear. The CDR3 contains 11 residues. Trimming removed 6 bases from V and 7 bases from J, with 9 bases in between. The germline CDR1 and CDR2 sequences are MNHNS and SASEGT. CDR3 bases: TGTGCCAGCAGGAATATTATTGGCTACACCTTC. It yields the protein CASRNIIGYTF.

This chain uses TRBV6-1 with TRBJ2-5; 12 bases are shared with TRBD2. Trimming took 6 bases from V and 4 from J; bases not matched to a gene: 12. The CDR3 is made up of 17 amino acids. The germline gives CDR1 MNHNS, CDR2 SASEGT. The CDR3 reads CASSPTSGGYLRETQYF. CDR3 nucleotides: TGTGCCAGCAGCCCGACTAGCGGGGGATACCTCAGAGAGACCCAGTACTTC.

The count of this clonotype is one. The chain carries TRBV29-1 and TRBJ2-1; 14 positions agree with TRBD2. There are 15 residues in the CDR3. Per the germline V gene, CDR1 is SQVTM and CDR2 is ANQGSEA. Trimming removed 6 bases from V and 4 bases from J; junction bases left unmatched: 5. CDR3 residues: CSVVTSGRGYNEQFF. CDR3 DNA: TGCAGCGTCGTGACTAGCGGGAGGGGGTACAATGAGCAGTTCTTC.

This clonotype was seen a few times. Written as DNA, the CDR3 is TGTGCCACCAGCAGAGAACAGGGGGCGCGCGGCTACACCTTC. It codes for CATSREQGARGYTF. The rearrangement links TRBV15 to TRBJ1-2, with 9 bases lining up with TRBD1. Germline V gene data show CDR1 as LNHNV and CDR2 as YYDKDF (reference sequence). This CDR3 contains 14 residues. With 0 bases clipped from V and 8 bases from J, the junction kept 4 bases outside the gene matches.

V usage is TRBV4-1 and J usage is TRBJ2-7; 7 bases match TRBD1. Germline V CDR1 and CDR2: MGHRA, YSYEKL. The CDR3 runs to 13 residues. With V trimmed by 7 bases and J by 2 bases, 5 bases remained unmatched. The CDR3 loop reads CASNRGSPYEQYF. CDR3 nucleotides: TGCGCCAGCAACAGGGGCTCCCCCTACGAGCAGTACTTC.

Many counts were recorded for this clonotype. V usage is TRBV2 and J usage is TRBJ2-1; 7 bases match TRBD1. This CDR3 comprises 13 residues. J lost 7 bases, V lost 7 bases, and 7 bases had no gene match. Germline V lookup: CDR1 SNHLY, CDR2 FYNNEI. The CDR3 bases are TGTGCCAGCAACGAACAGGGGATGAATGAGCAGTTCTTC. Amino acid sequence: CASNEQGMNEQFF.

For this clonotype: Being one base from a much bigger clone, this may be a read error. The chain joins TRBV20-1 to TRBJ1-5, with D uncertain. The CDR3 length is 14 residues. Germline V gene sequence: CDR1 DFQATT, CDR2 SNEGSKA (reference sequence). Trimming took off 3 bases at V and 9 bases at J, with 18 bases between the two ends. The CDR3 protein is CSASTSGGRRPQHF. Here the CDR3 DNA reads TGCAGTGCTAGTACTTCAGGAGGGCGTCGGCCCCAGCATTTT.

This clonotype occurred many times. CDR3 in DNA: TGTGCCAGTATGGACAGGGAGAACAATGAGCAGTTCTTC. This codes for CASMDRENNEQFF. This rearrangement joins TRBV19 to TRBJ2-1; 8 bases map to TRBD1. Germline assignment: CDR1 LNHDA and CDR2 SQIVND (reference sequence). The CDR3 consists of 13 residues. The trim removed 7 bases at V and 5 bases at J, leaving 4 bases unmatched.

This clonotype occurred many times. J is TRBJ2-2 and V is TRBV10-3; no firm D call. The germline V gene has CDR1 ENHRY and CDR2 SYGVKD. V lost 7 bases and J lost 0, with 12 bases in between. CDR3 length: 15 amino acids. The CDR3: CAIKVGWANTGELFF. CDR3 DNA sequence: TGTGCCATCAAAGTAGGCTGGGCGAACACCGGGGAGCTGTTTTTT.

The chain links TRBV30 to TRBJ1-1; D uncertain. The CDR3 is 10 amino acids. Germline loops: CDR1 GTSNPN, CDR2 SVGIG (reference sequence). V was clipped by 5 bases and J by 4 bases, with 5 bases between them. The CDR3 here is CAWGSTEAFF. For the CDR3, the DNA is TGTGCCTGGGGGTCCACTGAAGCTTTCTTT.

This clonotype was detected a few times. The chain couples TRBV15 to TRBJ1-2, with D tentatively TRBD1 (5 bases). The CDR3 length is 13 residues. Germline V CDR1 and CDR2: LNHNV, YYDKDF (reference sequence). The V gene lost 3 bases and the J gene lost 3 bases, with 8 bases spanning the gap. This CDR3 is CATSSRDYYGYTF. The CDR3 DNA is TGTGCCACCAGCAGCAGGGATTACTATGGCTACACCTTC.

CDR3 in amino acids: CATGTSMRTGELFF. The CDR3 nucleotides are TGTGCCACCGGGACTAGCATGCGGACCGGGGAGCTGTTTTTT. The chain is built from TRBV5-4 and TRBJ2-2; TRBD2 agrees at 9 bases. In germline, CDR1 is SGHNT, CDR2 YYREEE (reference sequence). Losses at the gene ends were 9 bases for V and 5 bases for J; bases not matched to a gene: 8. This CDR3 has 14 residues.